This TCR beta chain was sequenced in a study of immune evolution from preneoplasia to lung adenocarcinoma. The assay was immunoSEQ multiplex PCR, and TCRdb's table has in-frame clones only and misses some. The repertoire consists of about 2,700 clones, with 65% to 90% occurring once and the leading ten covering about 2.1%. Histologic diagnosis was independently verified by two lung pathologists. The V and J ends lost 0 bases and 0 bases respectively, with 9 bases between them. This CDR3 has 15 residues. Germline assignment: CDR1 GTSNPN and CDR2 SVGIG (reference sequence). The sequence was collected from a person aged 65 to 85 with lung adenocarcinoma. The material sequenced was FFPE atypical adenomatous hyperplasia tissue from the lung. As to subset: atypical adenomatous hyperplasia (AAH), lung preneoplasia. The V and J genes are TRBV30 and TRBJ1-3; D might be TRBD1 (5 bases). CDR3 DNA: TGTGCCTGGAGTGTTTGGGGGAGCTCTGGAAACACCATATATTTT. It yields the protein CAWSVWGSSGNTIYF. Supplemented by reference TRBV30 and TRBJ1-3, the full variable domain reads SQTIHQWPATLVQPVGSPLSLECTVEGTSNPNLYWYRQAAGRGLQLLFYSVGIGQISSEVPQNLSASRPQDRQFILSSKKLLLSDSGFYLCAWSVWGSSGNTIYFGEGSWLTVV.